Listed here are 4 T cell receptor beta chains from one sample, sequenced in a study of response to subunit inactivated influenza vaccine. One entry per CDR3 protein, called by TCRdb with MiXCR from the RT-PCR reads. The data show 550,000 to 650,000 distinct CDR3 sequences, with approximately 10% seen just once and 10% held by the top ten. The input for sequencing was PBMCs from blood, taken on the day of vaccination. The receptors were gathered from a man between 45 and 60 years old who received an inactivated influenza vaccine.

There are a few counts of this clonotype. This rearrangement joins TRBV7-2 to TRBJ2-1, with TRBD2 matching 10 bases. The CDR3 sequence is 18 residues long. Germline CDR1 SGHTA, CDR2 FQGNSA. The J segment lost 1 base and the V segment lost 0 bases, leaving 6 bases of the junction unmatched. The CDR3 DNA reads as TGTGCCAGCAGCTTAGCCCGAGATAGCGGGAGGTCCTACAATGAGCAGTTCTTC. It codes for CASSLARDSGRSYNEQFF.

This clonotype occurred a few times. The CDR3 region has the DNA TGTGCCAGCAGCTTATGGTCAGTTGGGTCTGAAGCTTTCTTT. Translating it yields CASSLWSVGSEAFF. This rearrangement joins TRBV7-9 to TRBJ1-1, with unresolved D. Looked up from germline, CDR1 is SEHNR and CDR2 is FQNEAQ (reference sequence). V dropped 2 bases and J dropped 6 bases, with 13 bases sitting between them. This CDR3 region has 14 residues.

The chain has TRBV28 and TRBJ2-6, with D unclear. Germline V gene lookup returns CDR1 MDHEN and CDR2 SYDVKM. Deletions cut 3 bases from V and 6 bases from J, with 15 bases between. The CDR3 totals 16 residues. The DNA for the CDR3 is TGTGCCAGCAGTTTTTTGGTCCTCTCAGAGGCCAACGTCCTGACTTTC. Amino acids: CASSFLVLSEANVLTF.

J is TRBJ2-1 and V is TRBV4-3; TRBD2 is a possible D gene (5 bases). The CDR3 extends over 18 amino acids. V lost 2 bases and J lost 4, with 21 bases in between. Germline CDR1 reads LGHNA; CDR2 reads YSLEER. CDR3 nucleotides: TGCGCCAGCAGCCAAAGGGTCCAAGCGGAGCTGAATTACAATGAGCAGTTCTTC. Protein sequence: CASSQRVQAELNYNEQFF.